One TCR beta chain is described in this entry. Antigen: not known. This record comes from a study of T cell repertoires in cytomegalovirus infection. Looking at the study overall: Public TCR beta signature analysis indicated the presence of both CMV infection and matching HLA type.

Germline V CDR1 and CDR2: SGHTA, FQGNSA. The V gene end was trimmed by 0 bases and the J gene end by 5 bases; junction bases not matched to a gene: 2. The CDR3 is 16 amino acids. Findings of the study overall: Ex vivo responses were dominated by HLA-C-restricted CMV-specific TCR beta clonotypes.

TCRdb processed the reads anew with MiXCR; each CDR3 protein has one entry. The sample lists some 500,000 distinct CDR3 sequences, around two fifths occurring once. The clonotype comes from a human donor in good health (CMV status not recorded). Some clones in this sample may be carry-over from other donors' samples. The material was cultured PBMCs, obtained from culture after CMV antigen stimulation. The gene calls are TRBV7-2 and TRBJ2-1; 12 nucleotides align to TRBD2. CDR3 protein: CASSLATSGGNNEQFF. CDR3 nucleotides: TGTGCCAGCAGCTTAGCGACTAGCGGGGGAAACAATGAGCAGTTCTTC.